These T cell receptor beta chains were read from a single sample in a study of Graves' ophthalmopathy and Graves' hyperthyroidism. A single record per CDR3 protein comes from TCRdb applying MiXCR to the multiplex PCR reads. Of about 410,000 distinct CDR3 sequences in the sample, around 19% were seen once. Sequenced material: peripheral blood. Receptors were obtained from a woman under 30 with Graves' ophthalmopathy. CDR3s include the opening cysteine and the closing phenylalanine or tryptophan. A D gene is named only where the DNA matches it firmly. Only some rows state a clone size, as once, few, many or a class for expanded clones.

clone size: -
D gene: -
V gene: TRBV19
J gene: TRBJ1-5
CDR3 DNA: TGTGCCAGTAGATTGGGAGGGGCCGGCAATAGCAATCAGCCCCAGCATTTT
CDR3 protein: CASRLGGAGNSNQPQHF

clone size: many
D gene: -
V gene: TRBV4-1
J gene: TRBJ2-7
CDR3 DNA: TGCGCCAGCAGCCAAGTGGAGGGCGCCCCCGAGCAGTACTTC
CDR3 protein: CASSQVEGAPEQYF

clone size: few
D gene: -
V gene: TRBV29-1
J gene: TRBJ1-1
CDR3 DNA: TGCAGCGTTCCAGGGGCGGGGGGAGCTTTCTTT
CDR3 protein: CSVPGAGGAFF

clone size: -
D gene: -
V gene: TRBV7-9
J gene: TRBJ2-2
CDR3 DNA: TGTGCCAGCAGCTGGATACAGGGCTCCGGGGAGCTGTTTTTT
CDR3 protein: CASSWIQGSGELFF

clone size: -
D gene: TRBD2
V gene: TRBV6-2/TRBV6-3
J gene: TRBJ2-5
CDR3 DNA: TGTGCCAGCACCCGTAGCGGGAGAATTAAGACCCAGTACTTC
CDR3 protein: CASTRSGRIKTQYF

clone size: -
D gene: -
V gene: TRBV6-1
J gene: TRBJ2-2
CDR3 DNA: TGTGCCAGCAGAGCATCGCGGGTGAACACCGGGGAGCTGTTTTTT
CDR3 protein: CASRASRVNTGELFF

clone size: -
D gene: -
V gene: TRBV12-3/TRBV12-4
J gene: TRBJ2-5
CDR3 DNA: TGTGCCAGTGACGGAGGGGTAGGGACCCAGTACTTC
CDR3 protein: CASDGGVGTQYF

clone size: many
D gene: -
V gene: TRBV29-1
J gene: TRBJ1-1
CDR3 DNA: TGCAGCGTCGCCCAAATTATGAACACTGAAGCTTTCTTT
CDR3 protein: CSVAQIMNTEAFF

clone size: many
D gene: -
V gene: TRBV6-1
J gene: TRBJ1-2
CDR3 DNA: TGTGCCAGCAGTCCGGCGACAAATAACTATGGCTACACCTTC
CDR3 protein: CASSPATNNYGYTF

clone size: many
D gene: -
V gene: TRBV19
J gene: TRBJ2-5
CDR3 DNA: TGTGCCAGTAGTATTCGGGGGTGGGAGACCCAGTACTTC
CDR3 protein: CASSIRGWETQYF

clone size: many
D gene: TRBD1
V gene: TRBV27
J gene: TRBJ1-1
CDR3 DNA: TGTGCCAGCAGTTCAGGCGCAGGGGGCGTTCGGATTTTGGCTTTCTTT
CDR3 protein: CASSSGAGGVRILAFF

clone size: many
D gene: -
V gene: TRBV30
J gene: TRBJ2-4
CDR3 DNA: TGTGCCTGGACAGGGAAGGGCAATCTTGCCAAAAACATTCAGTACTTC
CDR3 protein: CAWTGKGNLAKNIQYF

clone size: few
D gene: TRBD1
V gene: TRBV28
J gene: TRBJ2-5
CDR3 DNA: TGTGCCAGCAGGATCGGGACAGTTTTACAAGAGACCCAGTACTTC
CDR3 protein: CASRIGTVLQETQYF

clone size: many
D gene: -
V gene: TRBV6-1
J gene: TRBJ1-1
CDR3 DNA: TGTGCCAGCCATTTTAGGACACCAATGAACACTGAAGCTTTCTTT
CDR3 protein: CASHFRTPMNTEAFF

clone size: many
D gene: -
V gene: TRBV11-2
J gene: TRBJ2-7
CDR3 DNA: TGTGCCAGCAGCTTAGTTCGACAGCCCAGCGAGCAGTACTTC
CDR3 protein: CASSLVRQPSEQYF

clone size: many
D gene: TRBD1
V gene: TRBV2
J gene: TRBJ2-7
CDR3 DNA: TGTGCCAGCCTAGGCCCGGACAGGGAATACTTC
CDR3 protein: CASLGPDREYF

clone size: -
D gene: TRBD1
V gene: TRBV6-5
J gene: TRBJ2-7
CDR3 DNA: TGTGCCAGCAGTTCCCGTAGGGGCAGGGGACAGGGGGAGCAGTACTTC
CDR3 protein: CASSSRRGRGQGEQYF

clone size: many
D gene: TRBD1
V gene: TRBV6-5
J gene: TRBJ1-3
CDR3 DNA: TGTGCCAGCAGTTACTCCCAGACAGGGGCTGGAAACACCATATATTTT
CDR3 protein: CASSYSQTGAGNTIYF

clone size: many
D gene: TRBD2
V gene: TRBV6-2/TRBV6-3
J gene: TRBJ2-3
CDR3 DNA: TGTGCCAGCAGTTACCAAACGCCCACTAGCGGGGGTGCAGATACGCAGTATTTT
CDR3 protein: CASSYQTPTSGGADTQYF

clone size: many
D gene: -
V gene: TRBV6-5
J gene: TRBJ1-1
CDR3 DNA: TGTGCCAGCAGTTACGCAGGCCCCAACACTGAAGCTTTCTTT
CDR3 protein: CASSYAGPNTEAFF

clone size: many
D gene: TRBD1
V gene: TRBV6-2/TRBV6-3
J gene: TRBJ1-5
CDR3 DNA: TGTGCCAGCAGCCTCCTTGACAGGGAGAGCCAGCATTTT
CDR3 protein: CASSLLDRESQHF

clone size: few
D gene: -
V gene: TRBV6-2/TRBV6-3
J gene: TRBJ1-1
CDR3 DNA: TGTGCCAGCACCGAGCGGGTTATGAACACTGAAGCTTTCTTT
CDR3 protein: CASTERVMNTEAFF

clone size: -
D gene: -
V gene: TRBV7-2
J gene: TRBJ2-7
CDR3 DNA: TGTGCCAGCAGCTCGAAGGAGGTGAGGTGGTACGAGCAGTACTTC
CDR3 protein: CASSSKEVRWYEQYF

clone size: many
D gene: -
V gene: TRBV28
J gene: TRBJ2-7
CDR3 DNA: TGTGCCAGCGAGAAAATTCTCTCCTACAAGCAGTACTTC
CDR3 protein: CASEKILSYKQYF

clone size: -
D gene: -
V gene: TRBV6-4
J gene: TRBJ2-7
CDR3 DNA: TGTGCCAGCAGTGAAGTGGGGCCGCAGTACTTC
CDR3 protein: CASSEVGPQYF

clone size: -
D gene: TRBD1
V gene: TRBV19
J gene: TRBJ2-2
CDR3 DNA: TGTGCCAGTAGTATCGACAGGGGGCGAACCGGGGAGCTGTTTTTT
CDR3 protein: CASSIDRGRTGELFF

clone size: many
D gene: TRBD2
V gene: TRBV12-3/TRBV12-4
J gene: TRBJ2-2
CDR3 DNA: TGTGCCAGCAGTCCCCCTAGCGGGAGGGCCACGAACACCGGGGAGCTGTTTTTT
CDR3 protein: CASSPPSGRATNTGELFF

clone size: many
D gene: -
V gene: TRBV4-1
J gene: TRBJ2-2
CDR3 DNA: TGCGCCAGCAGCCAACCGGGCAGGAGGACCGGGGAGCTGTTTTTT
CDR3 protein: CASSQPGRRTGELFF

clone size: many
D gene: -
V gene: TRBV6-1
J gene: TRBJ1-5
CDR3 DNA: TGTGCCAGCAGTGGGCAAAATAGCAATCAGCCCCAGCATTTT
CDR3 protein: CASSGQNSNQPQHF

clone size: many
D gene: TRBD1
V gene: TRBV19
J gene: TRBJ1-5
CDR3 DNA: TGTGCCAGTAGTGGCAGCCCGACAGGGCGCGGACAGCCCCAGCATTTT
CDR3 protein: CASSGSPTGRGQPQHF

clone size: -
D gene: TRBD1
V gene: TRBV28
J gene: TRBJ1-5
CDR3 DNA: TGTGCCAGCAGCCCCGACAGGGGAAGTTATAGCAATCAGCCCCAGCATTTT
CDR3 protein: CASSPDRGSYSNQPQHF

clone size: many
D gene: -
V gene: TRBV11-2
J gene: TRBJ1-1
CDR3 DNA: TGTGCCAGCACCCGCGGAGTGAACACTGAAGCTTTCTTT
CDR3 protein: CASTRGVNTEAFF

clone size: few
D gene: TRBD1
V gene: TRBV12-3/TRBV12-4
J gene: TRBJ2-7
CDR3 DNA: TGTGCCAGCAGTTGGGGGACAGGGGCTTACGAGCAGTACTTC
CDR3 protein: CASSWGTGAYEQYF

clone size: many
D gene: -
V gene: TRBV5-6
J gene: TRBJ1-6
CDR3 DNA: TGTGCCAGCAGCTTTCAGGGGTTAAATTCACCCCTCCACTTT
CDR3 protein: CASSFQGLNSPLHF

clone size: -
D gene: TRBD1
V gene: TRBV30
J gene: TRBJ2-7
CDR3 DNA: TGTGCCTGGAGTGTACCGCGGGACAGGTGGTACGAGCAGTACTTC
CDR3 protein: CAWSVPRDRWYEQYF

clone size: many
D gene: TRBD2
V gene: TRBV20-1
J gene: TRBJ2-5
CDR3 DNA: TGCAGTGCTCATGAATCGGGCGGGGGGGCGAGGGAGACCCAGTACTTC
CDR3 protein: CSAHESGGGARETQYF

clone size: many
D gene: TRBD1
V gene: TRBV7-9
J gene: TRBJ1-5
CDR3 DNA: TGTGCCAGCAGCCGGACAGGGGAGAGTCAGCCCCAGCATTTT
CDR3 protein: CASSRTGESQPQHF

clone size: many
D gene: TRBD1
V gene: TRBV12-3/TRBV12-4
J gene: TRBJ1-5
CDR3 DNA: TGTGCCAGCAGTTTCCGGACAGGGGCCAATCAGCCCCAGCATTTT
CDR3 protein: CASSFRTGANQPQHF

clone size: many
D gene: TRBD2
V gene: TRBV6-1
J gene: TRBJ2-7
CDR3 DNA: TGTGCCAGCAGTGAACAGACTAGCGGCTCCCACGAGCAGTACTTC
CDR3 protein: CASSEQTSGSHEQYF

clone size: many
D gene: -
V gene: TRBV28
J gene: TRBJ1-1
CDR3 DNA: TGTGCCAGCAGCTTCGGGTTCGGGTTAACAGGGTTGAACACTGAAGCTTTCTTT
CDR3 protein: CASSFGFGLTGLNTEAFF

clone size: many
D gene: TRBD1
V gene: TRBV2
J gene: TRBJ2-2
CDR3 DNA: TGTGCCAGCAGTAAAGACAGGGGCGGCACCGGGGAGCTGTTTTTT
CDR3 protein: CASSKDRGGTGELFF

clone size: many
D gene: -
V gene: TRBV19
J gene: TRBJ2-6
CDR3 DNA: TGTGCCAGTAGTAAGACTGGGGCCAACGTCCTGACTTTC
CDR3 protein: CASSKTGANVLTF